One and the same sample provided the 3 T cell receptor beta chains below, sequenced in a study of blood T cell repertoires in COVID-19. Clones were sequenced by immunoSEQ multiplex PCR, and TCRdb holds only the in-frame ones, with some missing. This sample carries fewer than 500,000 clones, about 90% of them seen once, and the ten largest clones take about 2.1%. The sample consisted of PBMCs or T cells enriched from blood (not recorded which). The receptors shown here come from a young woman with acute COVID-19.

This clone was seen a handful of times. This rearrangement joins TRBV6-5 to TRBJ1-3; D remains ambiguous. The CDR3 is 15 amino acids. The germline V and J ends were trimmed by 0 bases and 0 bases, with 6 bases remaining between them. Germline V gene data show CDR1 as MNHEY and CDR2 as SVGAGI. CDR3 sequence: CASSYSWSSGNTIYF. CDR3 nucleotides: TGTGCCAGCAGTTACTCATGGAGCTCTGGAAACACCATATATTTT.

The V gene is TRBV2, the J gene TRBJ2-3; the match to TRBD2 covers 9 bases. The V segment lost 6 bases and the J segment 2 bases; nucleotides outside the gene matches: 9. From germline, CDR1 is SNHLY and CDR2 FYNNEI. The CDR3 is 16 amino acids. CDR3 sequence: CASRTPSGGYTDTQYF. The CDR3 region has the DNA TGTGCCAGCAGAACCCCGAGCGGGGGGTACACAGATACGCAGTATTTT.

The chain links TRBV3-1 (or the pseudogene TRBV3-2) to TRBJ2-2; D call uncertain. Germline V gives CDR1 LGHDT, CDR2 YNNKEL (reference sequence). Trimming left V 1 base short and J 0 bases short, with 6 bases between. This CDR3 has 15 amino acids. The CDR3 bases are TGTGCCAGCAGCCAAGTCGTAGCGAACACCGGGGAGCTGTTTTTT. It codes for CASSQVVANTGELFF.